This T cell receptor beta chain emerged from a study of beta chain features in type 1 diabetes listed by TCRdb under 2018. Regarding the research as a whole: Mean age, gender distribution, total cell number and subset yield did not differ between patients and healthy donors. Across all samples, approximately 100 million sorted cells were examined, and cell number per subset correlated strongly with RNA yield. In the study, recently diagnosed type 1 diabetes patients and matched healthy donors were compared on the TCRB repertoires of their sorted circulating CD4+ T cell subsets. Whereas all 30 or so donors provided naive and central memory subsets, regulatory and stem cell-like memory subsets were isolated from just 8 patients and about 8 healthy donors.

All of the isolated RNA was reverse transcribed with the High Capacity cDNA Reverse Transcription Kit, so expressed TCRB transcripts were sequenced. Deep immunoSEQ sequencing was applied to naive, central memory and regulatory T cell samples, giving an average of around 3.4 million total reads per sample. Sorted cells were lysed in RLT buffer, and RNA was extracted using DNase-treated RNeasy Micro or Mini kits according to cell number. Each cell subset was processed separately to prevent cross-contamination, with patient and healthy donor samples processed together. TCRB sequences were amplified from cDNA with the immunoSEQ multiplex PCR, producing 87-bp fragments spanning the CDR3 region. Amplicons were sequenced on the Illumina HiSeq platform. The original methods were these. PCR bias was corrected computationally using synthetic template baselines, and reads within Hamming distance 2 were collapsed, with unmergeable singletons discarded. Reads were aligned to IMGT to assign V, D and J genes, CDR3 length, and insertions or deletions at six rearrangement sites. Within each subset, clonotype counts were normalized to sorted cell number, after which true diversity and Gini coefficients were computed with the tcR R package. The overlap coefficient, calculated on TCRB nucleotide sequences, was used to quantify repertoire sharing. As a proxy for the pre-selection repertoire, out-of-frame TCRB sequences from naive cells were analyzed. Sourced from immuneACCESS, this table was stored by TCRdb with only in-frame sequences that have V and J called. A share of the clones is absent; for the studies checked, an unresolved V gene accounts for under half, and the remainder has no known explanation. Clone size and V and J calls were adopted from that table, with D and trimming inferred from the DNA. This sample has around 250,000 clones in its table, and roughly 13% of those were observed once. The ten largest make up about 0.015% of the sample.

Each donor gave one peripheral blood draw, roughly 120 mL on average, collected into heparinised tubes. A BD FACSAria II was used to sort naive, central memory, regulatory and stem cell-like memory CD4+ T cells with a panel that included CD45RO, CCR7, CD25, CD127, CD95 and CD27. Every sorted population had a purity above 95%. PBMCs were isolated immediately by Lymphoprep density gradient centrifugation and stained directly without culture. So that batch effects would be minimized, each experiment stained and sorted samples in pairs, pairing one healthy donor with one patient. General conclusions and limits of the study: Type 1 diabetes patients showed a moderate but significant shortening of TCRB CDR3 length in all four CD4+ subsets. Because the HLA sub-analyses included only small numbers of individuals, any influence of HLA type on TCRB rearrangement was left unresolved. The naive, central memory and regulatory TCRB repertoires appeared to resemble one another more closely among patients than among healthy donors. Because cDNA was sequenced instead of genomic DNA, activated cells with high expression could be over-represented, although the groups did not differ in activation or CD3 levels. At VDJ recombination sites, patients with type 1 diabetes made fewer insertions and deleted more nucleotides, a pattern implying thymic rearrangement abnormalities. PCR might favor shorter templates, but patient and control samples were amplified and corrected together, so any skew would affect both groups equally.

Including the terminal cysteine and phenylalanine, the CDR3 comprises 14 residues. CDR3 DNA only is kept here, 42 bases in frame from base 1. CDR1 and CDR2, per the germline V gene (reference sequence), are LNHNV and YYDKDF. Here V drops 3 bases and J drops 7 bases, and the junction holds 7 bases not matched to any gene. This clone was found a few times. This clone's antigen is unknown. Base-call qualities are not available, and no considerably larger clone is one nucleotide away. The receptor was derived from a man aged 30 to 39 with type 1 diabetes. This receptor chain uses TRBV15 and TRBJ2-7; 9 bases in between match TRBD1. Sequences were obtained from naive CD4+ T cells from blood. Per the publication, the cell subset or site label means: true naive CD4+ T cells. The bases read TGTGCCACCAGCAGCGCGGGGACAGGGAGGGAGCAGTACTTC. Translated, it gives CATSSAGTGREQYF.